A selection of T cell receptor beta chains follows, all from one sample in a study of blood T cell repertoires in COVID-19. Assay used: immunoSEQ multiplex PCR; TCRdb lists only in-frame clones, some missing. This sample has 300,000 to 350,000 clones, with 80% to 90% found just once. The sample was peripheral blood. The receptors originated from a man under 40 with COVID-19, enrolled during active disease. Both conserved end residues are part of each CDR3. Each record gives: V gene, D gene, J gene, CDR3 protein. The D gene is left open where the match is weak.

TRBV27,TRBD1,TRBJ2-7,CASSLQGGGTGNAYEQYF
TRBV5-8,NA,TRBJ1-2,CASSQSPTSPYGYTF
TRBV29-1,NA,TRBJ2-3,CSVEGLMLERISTDTQYF
TRBV19,TRBD1,TRBJ1-2,CATRSGTGGDYGYTF
TRBV19,TRBD2,TRBJ2-3,CASSTPSGRGADTQYF
TRBV27,NA,TRBJ1-4,CASSSLISATNEKLFF
TRBV7-9,NA,TRBJ1-5,CASSGGLSNSNQPQHF
TRBV6-4,TRBD2,TRBJ2-5,CASSEKGGASGSETQYF
TRBV19,TRBD2,TRBJ2-3,CASSMGGRAGDTQYF
TRBV5-4,NA,TRBJ2-1,CASSYLWGGGNEQFF
TRBV20-1,TRBD2,TRBJ2-1,CSASRPTSGFNEQFF
TRBV6-5,NA,TRBJ2-7,CASSFDRNYEQYF
TRBV6-1,NA,TRBJ1-2,CASSEGSGWGRGGYTF
TRBV9,TRBD2,TRBJ2-1,CASSVRGLAGVGGNEQFF
TRBV9,TRBD2,TRBJ2-7,CASSTGDGRREQYF
TRBV6-5,NA,TRBJ1-5,CASMGLGSQPQHF
TRBV11-2,NA,TRBJ2-5,CASSLAATETQYF
TRBV6-5,NA,TRBJ1-1,CASSLTKQASFDF
TRBV2,NA,TRBJ2-4,CASSGQYTGAKNIQYF
TRBV7-9,NA,TRBJ1-5,CASSPGTNSNQPQHF
TRBV7-3,TRBD1,TRBJ2-1,CASSSPGGEQFF
TRBV28,NA,TRBJ2-4,CASSFREQLAKNIQYF
TRBV3-1/TRBV3-2,TRBD1,TRBJ2-7,CASSRRDRGTEQYF
TRBV7-9,TRBD1,TRBJ1-1,CASRTDRGVTEAFF
TRBV4-3,TRBD2,TRBJ2-1,CASSQDPRTSGRFSSYNEQFF
TRBV4-2,TRBD2,TRBJ2-3,CASSQGVSGRGNTQYF
TRBV29-1,NA,TRBJ1-5,CSVRTGTNQPQHF
TRBV18,TRBD1,TRBJ1-1,CASSPDRIDTEAFF
TRBV28,NA,TRBJ1-2,CASSLIAPVQDYYGYTF
TRBV27,TRBD2,TRBJ2-1,CASSFLAGGDEQFF
TRBV5-4,TRBD2,TRBJ2-1,CASSWPGLAGEGEQFF
TRBV14,NA,TRBJ2-7,CASSPIQAGSYEQYF
TRBV6-6,TRBD1,TRBJ1-2,CASSYVGQGYGYTF
TRBV30,NA,TRBJ2-5,CAWSVEETQYF
TRBV5-4,NA,TRBJ1-3,CASSLLGSGNTIYF
TRBV7-3,TRBD2,TRBJ2-3,CASSLTGGSTDTQYF
TRBV7-2,TRBD1,TRBJ2-1,CASRTPLGQGYNEQFF
TRBV27,TRBD1,TRBJ1-5,CASSYRGRQPQHF
TRBV19,TRBD2,TRBJ2-3,CASSLGGFSTDTQYF
TRBV12-3/TRBV12-4,NA,TRBJ2-1,CASYSGASEQFF
TRBV7-8,NA,TRBJ2-7,CASSLAGIHEQYF
TRBV7-9,NA,TRBJ1-2,CASSHSYGYTF
TRBV11-2,NA,TRBJ2-7,CASSLTDSYEQYF
TRBV4-1,TRBD1,TRBJ1-5,CASSQEGGNTGIRQPQHF
TRBV28,NA,TRBJ1-5,CASRVSLGGQPQHF
TRBV6-5,NA,TRBJ2-1,CASRTTGYNEQFF
TRBV2,TRBD1,TRBJ1-5,CASRQGASQPQHF
TRBV18,NA,TRBJ1-5,CASSPGGEAVNQPQHF
TRBV5-4,NA,TRBJ2-1,CASSRSAGADYNEQFF
TRBV6-2/TRBV6-3,NA,TRBJ2-7,CASSYTRGPYEQYF
TRBV19,TRBD2,TRBJ2-7,CASSIMSSGRYEQYF
TRBV4-1,TRBD1,TRBJ1-1,CASSPGQGTLNTEAFF
TRBV11-2,TRBD2,TRBJ2-7,CASSSWGTSGGKSYEQYF
TRBV9,NA,TRBJ1-3,CASSVAVQGQAGNTIYF